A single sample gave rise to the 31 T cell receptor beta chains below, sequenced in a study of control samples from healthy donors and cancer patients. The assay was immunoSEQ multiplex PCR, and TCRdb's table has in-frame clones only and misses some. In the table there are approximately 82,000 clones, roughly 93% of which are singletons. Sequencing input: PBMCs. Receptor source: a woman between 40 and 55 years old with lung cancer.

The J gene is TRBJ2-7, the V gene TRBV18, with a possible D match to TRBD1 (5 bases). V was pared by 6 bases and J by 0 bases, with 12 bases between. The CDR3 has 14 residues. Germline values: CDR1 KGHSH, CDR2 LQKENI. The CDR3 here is CASSSSDSSYEQYF. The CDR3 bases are TGTGCCAGCTCTTCCTCCGACAGCTCCTACGAGCAGTACTTC.

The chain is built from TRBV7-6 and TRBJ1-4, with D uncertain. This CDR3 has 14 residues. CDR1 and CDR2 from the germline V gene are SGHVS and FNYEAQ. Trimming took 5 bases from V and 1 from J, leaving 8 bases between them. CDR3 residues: CASSQVGTNEKLFF. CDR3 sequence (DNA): TGTGCCAGCAGCCAGGTTGGAACTAATGAAAAACTGTTTTTT.

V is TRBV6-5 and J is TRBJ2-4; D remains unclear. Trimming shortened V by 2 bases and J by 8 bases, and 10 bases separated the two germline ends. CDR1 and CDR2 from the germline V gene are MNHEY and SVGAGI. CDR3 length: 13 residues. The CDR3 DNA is TGTGCCAGCAGTTACGGGGAAGGTGACATTCAGTACTTC. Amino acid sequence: CASSYGEGDIQYF.

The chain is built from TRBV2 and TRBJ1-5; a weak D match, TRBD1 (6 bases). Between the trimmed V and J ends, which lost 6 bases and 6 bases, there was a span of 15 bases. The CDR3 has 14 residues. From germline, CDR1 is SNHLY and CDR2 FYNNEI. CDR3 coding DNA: TGTGCCAGCAGAACAGGGAAGGCAAGTCAGCCCCAGCATTTT. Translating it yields CASRTGKASQPQHF.

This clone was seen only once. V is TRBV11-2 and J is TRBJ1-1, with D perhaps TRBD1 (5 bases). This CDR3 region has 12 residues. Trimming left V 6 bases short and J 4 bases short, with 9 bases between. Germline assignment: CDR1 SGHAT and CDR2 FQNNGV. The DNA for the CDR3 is TGTGCCAGCAGTCGCGACAGCACTGAAGCTTTCTTT. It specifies CASSRDSTEAFF.

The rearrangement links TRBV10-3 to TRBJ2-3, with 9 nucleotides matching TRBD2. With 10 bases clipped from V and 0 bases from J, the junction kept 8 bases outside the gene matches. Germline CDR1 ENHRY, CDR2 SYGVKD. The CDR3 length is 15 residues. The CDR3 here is CATGGLARSTDTQYF. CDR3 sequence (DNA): TGTGCCACGGGAGGACTAGCGCGTAGCACAGATACGCAGTATTTT.

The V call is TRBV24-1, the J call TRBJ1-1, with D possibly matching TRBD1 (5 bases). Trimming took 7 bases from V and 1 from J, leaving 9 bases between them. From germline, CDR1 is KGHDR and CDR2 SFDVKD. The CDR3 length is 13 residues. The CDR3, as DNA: TGTGCCACCAGCGAGGGGACGAACACTGAAGCTTTCTTT. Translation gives CATSEGTNTEAFF.

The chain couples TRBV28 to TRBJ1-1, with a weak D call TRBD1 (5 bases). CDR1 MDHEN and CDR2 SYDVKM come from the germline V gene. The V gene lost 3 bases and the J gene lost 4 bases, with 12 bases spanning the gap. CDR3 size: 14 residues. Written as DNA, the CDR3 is TGTGCCAGCAGTTTTGGAGGGGTAGTCACTGAAGCTTTCTTT. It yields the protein CASSFGGVVTEAFF. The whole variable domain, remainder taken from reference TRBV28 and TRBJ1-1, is DVKVTQSSRYLVKRTGEKVFLECVQDMDHENMFWYRQDPGLGLRLIYFSYDVKMKEKGDIPEGYSVSREKKERFSLILESASTNQTSMYLCASSFGGVVTEAFFGQGTRLTVV.

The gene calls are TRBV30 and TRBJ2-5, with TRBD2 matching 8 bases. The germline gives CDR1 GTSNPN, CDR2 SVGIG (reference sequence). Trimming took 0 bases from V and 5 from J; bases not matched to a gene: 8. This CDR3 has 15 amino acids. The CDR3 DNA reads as TGTGCCTGGAGTGTAAGCGGGGGTGCCGTGGAGACCCAGTACTTC. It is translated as CAWSVSGGAVETQYF. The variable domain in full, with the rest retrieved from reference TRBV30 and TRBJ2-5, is SQTIHQWPATLVQPVGSPLSLECTVEGTSNPNLYWYRQAAGRGLQLLFYSVGIGQISSEVPQNLSASRPQDRQFILSSKKLLLSDSGFYLCAWSVSGGAVETQYFGPGTRLLVL.

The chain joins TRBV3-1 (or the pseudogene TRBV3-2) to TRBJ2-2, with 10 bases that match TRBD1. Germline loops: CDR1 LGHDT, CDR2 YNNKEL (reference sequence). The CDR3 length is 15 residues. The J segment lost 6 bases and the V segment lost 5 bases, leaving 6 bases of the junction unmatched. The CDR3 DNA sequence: TGTGCCAGCAGCTGGCGGGACAGGGGATCCGGGGAGCTGTTTTTT. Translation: CASSWRDRGSGELFF.

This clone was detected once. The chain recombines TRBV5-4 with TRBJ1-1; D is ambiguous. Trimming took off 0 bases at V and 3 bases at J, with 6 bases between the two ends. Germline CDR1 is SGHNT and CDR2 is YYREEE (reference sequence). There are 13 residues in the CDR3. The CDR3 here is CASSLEGHTEAFF. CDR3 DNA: TGTGCCAGCAGCTTGGAAGGTCACACTGAAGCTTTCTTT.

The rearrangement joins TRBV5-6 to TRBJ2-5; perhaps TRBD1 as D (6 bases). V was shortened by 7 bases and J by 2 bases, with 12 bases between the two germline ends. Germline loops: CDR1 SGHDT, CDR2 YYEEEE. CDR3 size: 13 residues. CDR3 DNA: TGTGCCAGCTCCGACGGACAGCAAGAGACCCAGTACTTC. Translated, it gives CASSDGQQETQYF.

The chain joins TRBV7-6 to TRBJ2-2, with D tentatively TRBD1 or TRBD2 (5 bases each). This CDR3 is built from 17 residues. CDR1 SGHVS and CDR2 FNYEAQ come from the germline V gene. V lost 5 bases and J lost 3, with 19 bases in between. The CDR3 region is CASSRSRGQIYTGELFF. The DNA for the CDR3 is TGTGCCAGCAGCCGATCCCGGGGCCAGATATACACCGGGGAGCTGTTTTTT.

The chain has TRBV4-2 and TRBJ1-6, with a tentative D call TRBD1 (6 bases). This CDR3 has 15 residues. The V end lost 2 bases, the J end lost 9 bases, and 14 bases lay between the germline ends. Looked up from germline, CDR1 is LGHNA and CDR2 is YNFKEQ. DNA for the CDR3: TGTGCCAGCAGCCAAAATGCAGGGGATTCTTCACCCCTCCACTTT. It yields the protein CASSQNAGDSSPLHF.

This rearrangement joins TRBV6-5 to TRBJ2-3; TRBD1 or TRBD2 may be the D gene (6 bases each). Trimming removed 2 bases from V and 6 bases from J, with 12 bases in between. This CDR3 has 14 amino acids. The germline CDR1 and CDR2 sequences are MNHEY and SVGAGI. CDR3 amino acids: CASSYEGGLDTQYF. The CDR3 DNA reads TGTGCCAGCAGTTACGAGGGGGGTCTCGATACGCAGTATTTT.

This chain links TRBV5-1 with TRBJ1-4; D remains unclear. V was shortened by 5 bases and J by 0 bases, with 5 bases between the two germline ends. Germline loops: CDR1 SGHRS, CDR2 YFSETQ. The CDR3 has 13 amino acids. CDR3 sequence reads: CASSTATNEKLFF. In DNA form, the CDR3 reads TGCGCCAGCAGTACAGCAACTAATGAAAAACTGTTTTTT.

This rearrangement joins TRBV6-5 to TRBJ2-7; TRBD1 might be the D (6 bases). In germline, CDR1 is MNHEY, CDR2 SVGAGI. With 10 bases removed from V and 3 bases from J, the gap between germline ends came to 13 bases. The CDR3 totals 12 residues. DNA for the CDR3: TGTGCCACCACGGGACACCTCTACGAGCAGTACTTC. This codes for CATTGHLYEQYF.

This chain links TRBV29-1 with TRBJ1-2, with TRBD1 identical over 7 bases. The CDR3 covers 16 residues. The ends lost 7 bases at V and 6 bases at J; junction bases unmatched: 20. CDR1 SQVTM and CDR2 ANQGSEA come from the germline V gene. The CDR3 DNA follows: TGCAGCGCTACGAGTTTTGTCGGACAGGCGACGGATGGCTACACCTTC. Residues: CSATSFVGQATDGYTF.

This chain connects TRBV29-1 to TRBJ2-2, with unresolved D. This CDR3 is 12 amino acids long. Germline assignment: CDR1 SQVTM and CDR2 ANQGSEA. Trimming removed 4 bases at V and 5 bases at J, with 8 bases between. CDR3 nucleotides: TGCAGCGTTGTCCTCAGGACCGGGGAGCTGTTTTTT. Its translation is CSVVLRTGELFF.

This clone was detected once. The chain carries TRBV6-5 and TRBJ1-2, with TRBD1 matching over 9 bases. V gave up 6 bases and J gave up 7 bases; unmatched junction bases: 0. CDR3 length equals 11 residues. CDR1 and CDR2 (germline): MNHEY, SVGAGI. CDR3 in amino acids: CASRDRGGYTF. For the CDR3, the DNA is TGTGCCAGCAGGGACAGGGGTGGCTACACCTTC.

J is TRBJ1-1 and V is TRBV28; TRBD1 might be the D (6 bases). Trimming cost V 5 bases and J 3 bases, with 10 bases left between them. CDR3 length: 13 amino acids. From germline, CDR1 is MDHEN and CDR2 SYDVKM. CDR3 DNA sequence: TGTGCCAGCAGTCCCGGACAGTACACTGAAGCTTTCTTT. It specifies CASSPGQYTEAFF. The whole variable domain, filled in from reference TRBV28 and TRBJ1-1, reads DVKVTQSSRYLVKRTGEKVFLECVQDMDHENMFWYRQDPGLGLRLIYFSYDVKMKEKGDIPEGYSVSREKKERFSLILESASTNQTSMYLCASSPGQYTEAFFGQGTRLTVV.

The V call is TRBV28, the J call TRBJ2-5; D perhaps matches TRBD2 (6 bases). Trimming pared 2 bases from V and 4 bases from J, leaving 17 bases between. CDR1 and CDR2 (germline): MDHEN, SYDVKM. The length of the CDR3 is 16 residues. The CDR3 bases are TGTGCCAGCAGTTTAGGAGGGGCACCTTGGATAGAGACCCAGTACTTC. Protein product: CASSLGGAPWIETQYF.

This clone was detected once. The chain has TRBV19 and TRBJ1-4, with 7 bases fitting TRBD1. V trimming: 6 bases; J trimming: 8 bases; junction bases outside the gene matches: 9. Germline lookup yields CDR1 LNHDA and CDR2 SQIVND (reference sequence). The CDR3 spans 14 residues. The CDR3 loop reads CASSWKQGREKLFF. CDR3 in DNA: TGTGCCAGTAGCTGGAAACAGGGGAGAGAAAAACTGTTTTTT.

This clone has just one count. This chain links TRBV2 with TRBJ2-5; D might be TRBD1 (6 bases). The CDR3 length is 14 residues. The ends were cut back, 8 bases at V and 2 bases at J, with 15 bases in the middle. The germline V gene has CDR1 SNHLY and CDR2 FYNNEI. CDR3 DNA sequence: TGTGCCAGCGATTTGGACAGTACACAAGAGACCCAGTACTTC. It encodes CASDLDSTQETQYF.

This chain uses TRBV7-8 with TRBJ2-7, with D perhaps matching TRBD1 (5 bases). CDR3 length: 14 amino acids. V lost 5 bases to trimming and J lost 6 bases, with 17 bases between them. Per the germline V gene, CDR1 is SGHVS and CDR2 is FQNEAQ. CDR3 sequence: CASSPRQIQGEQYF. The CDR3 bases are TGTGCCAGCAGCCCGAGACAGATTCAAGGCGAGCAGTACTTC.

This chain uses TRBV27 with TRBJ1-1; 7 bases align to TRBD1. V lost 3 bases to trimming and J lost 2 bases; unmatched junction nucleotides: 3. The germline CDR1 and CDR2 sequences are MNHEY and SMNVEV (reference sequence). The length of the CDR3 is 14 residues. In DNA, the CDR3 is TGTGCCAGCAGTTTGACAGGGACCAACACTGAAGCTTTCTTT. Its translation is CASSLTGTNTEAFF.

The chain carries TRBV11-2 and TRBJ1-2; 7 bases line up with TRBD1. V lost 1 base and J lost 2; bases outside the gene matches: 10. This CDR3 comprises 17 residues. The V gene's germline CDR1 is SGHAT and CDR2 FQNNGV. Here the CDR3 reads CASSLVPLPGQNYGYTF. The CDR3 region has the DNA TGTGCCAGCAGCTTAGTCCCTCTACCGGGACAGAACTATGGCTACACCTTC. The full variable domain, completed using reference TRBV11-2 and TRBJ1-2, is EAGVAQSPRYKIIEKRQSVAFWCNPISGHATLYWYQQILGQGPKLLIQFQNNGVVDDSQLPKDRFSAERLKGVDSTLKIQPAKLEDSAVYLCASSLVPLPGQNYGYTFGSGTRLTVV.

CDR3 in DNA: TGTGCCAGCAGTGGCTTGGGGCACGGCGCTTTCTTT. The encoded protein is CASSGLGHGAFF. The chain is built from TRBV2 and TRBJ1-1; D is possibly TRBD1 (5 bases). This CDR3 region has 12 residues. Trimming left V 4 bases short and J 11 bases short, with 14 bases between. Germline assignment: CDR1 SNHLY and CDR2 FYNNEI.

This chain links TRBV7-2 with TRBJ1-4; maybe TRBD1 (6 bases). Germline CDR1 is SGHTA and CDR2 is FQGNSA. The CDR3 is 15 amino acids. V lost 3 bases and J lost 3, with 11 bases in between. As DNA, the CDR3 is TGTGCCAGCAGCTTGGGGGGGCTTGCTAATGAAAAACTGTTTTTT. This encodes CASSLGGLANEKLFF.

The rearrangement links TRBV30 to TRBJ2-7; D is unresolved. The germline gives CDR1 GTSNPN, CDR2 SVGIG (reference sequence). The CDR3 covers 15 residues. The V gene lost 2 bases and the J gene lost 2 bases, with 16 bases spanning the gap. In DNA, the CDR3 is TGTGCCTGGAGTTTACTCAATACAGCAACCTACGAGCAGTACTTC. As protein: CAWSLLNTATYEQYF.

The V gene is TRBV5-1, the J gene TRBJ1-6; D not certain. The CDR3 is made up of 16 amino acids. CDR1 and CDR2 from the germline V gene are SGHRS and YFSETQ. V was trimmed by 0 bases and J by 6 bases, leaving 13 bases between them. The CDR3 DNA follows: TGCGCCAGCAGCTTGGAGCCCCAGACGGTTAATTCACCCCTCCACTTT. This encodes CASSLEPQTVNSPLHF.